A selection of T cell receptor beta chains follows, all from one sample in a study of blood T cell repertoires in COVID-19. Clones were read by immunoSEQ multiplex PCR, and TCRdb kept only the in-frame ones, dropping some. The table shows approximately 62,000 clones, with roughly 71% occurring only once. What was sequenced was peripheral blood. These receptors were collected from a woman between 50 and 59 years old with active or convalescent COVID-19. CDR3s include the opening cysteine and the closing phenylalanine or tryptophan. A D gene is named only where the DNA matches it firmly. Clone size is given for some rows only: seen once, a few or many times, or a class if the clone is expanded.

.	.	TRBV18	TRBJ1-1	TGTGCCAGCTCCGGGGGGATGAACACTGAAGCTTTCTTT	CASSGGMNTEAFF
.	.	TRBV18	TRBJ1-1	TGTGCCAGCTCACCGACAGTCTCGAACACTGAAGCTTTCTTT	CASSPTVSNTEAFF
once	.	TRBV30	TRBJ2-7	TGTGCCTGGAGGGGGGCCTGGGAGCAGTACTTC	CAWRGAWEQYF
.	.	TRBV19	TRBJ2-3	TGTGCCAGTAGTATATTAGCCCCTCGCACAGATACGCAGTATTTT	CASSILAPRTDTQYF
.	.	TRBV12-3/TRBV12-4	TRBJ2-7	TGTGCCAGCAGTCCCCGGAGTAAGCAGTACTTC	CASSPRSKQYF
.	.	TRBV5-1	TRBJ1-3	TGCGCCAGCAGCTTGGCGGGGTCTGGTTACGGAAACACCATATATTTT	CASSLAGSGYGNTIYF
once	.	TRBV19	TRBJ1-1	TGTGCCAGCAGGCCGGGCGCGGGGGCGTCTGAAGCTTTCTTT	CASRPGAGASEAFF
.	TRBD1	TRBV10-3	TRBJ2-7	TGTGCCATCAGTGGTCAGTCGGGACAGGGAGGCTACGAGCAGTACTTC	CAISGQSGQGGYEQYF
.	TRBD1	TRBV11-1	TRBJ1-1	TGTGCCAGCAGCGCGACAGGGGCTGTCACTGAAGCTTTCTTT	CASSATGAVTEAFF
.	.	TRBV7-2	TRBJ1-3	TGTGCCAGCAGCTTAGCTGGGGGAGGTTATGGAAACACCATATATTTT	CASSLAGGGYGNTIYF
.	.	TRBV15	TRBJ2-3	TGTGCCACCAGCAGTAGTGGGAGTAATACGCAGTATTTT	CATSSSGSNTQYF
.	.	TRBV7-3	TRBJ2-1	TGTGCCAGCAGCCCCCAGGGGAGTAGCTCCTACAATGAGCAGTTCTTC	CASSPQGSSSYNEQFF
.	.	TRBV5-4	TRBJ2-3	TGTGCCAGCAGCTTGGAGGCGGGCCCAGATACGCAGTATTTT	CASSLEAGPDTQYF
.	.	TRBV4-1	TRBJ2-1	TGCGCCAGCAGCCAAGACAGAGAGGAGGCCGGGAGCAGCAATGAGCAGTTCTTC	CASSQDREEAGSSNEQFF
.	.	TRBV24-1	TRBJ1-2	TGTGCCACCAGTGATTTGCGGGACAAGTGGAGCTACACCTTC	CATSDLRDKWSYTF
few	.	TRBV19	TRBJ1-5	TGTGCCAGTAGTATAGAAACAGGGTTGAGGAATCAGCCCCAGCATTTT	CASSIETGLRNQPQHF
few	.	TRBV19	TRBJ1-2	TGTGCCAGTAGTATCGTAGCCAGGGAATATGGCTACACCTTC	CASSIVAREYGYTF
.	TRBD2	TRBV7-2	TRBJ2-3	TGTGCCAGCAGCAGCACTAGCGGGATGGGGGCAGATACGCAGTATTTT	CASSSTSGMGADTQYF
.	.	TRBV5-1	TRBJ2-7	TGCGCCAGCAGCCCGGCGGTGGCGGGTCCGTACGAGCAGTACTTC	CASSPAVAGPYEQYF
few	TRBD1	TRBV7-2	TRBJ2-7	TGTGCCAGCAGCTTGGGGACAGGCTCCTACGAGCAGTACTTC	CASSLGTGSYEQYF
few	.	TRBV19	TRBJ1-2	TGTGCCAGTAGTATATCCCGGGGACACCATGGCTACACCTTC	CASSISRGHHGYTF
.	TRBD2	TRBV4-3	TRBJ2-3	TGCGCCAGCAGCCAAGATTTCGGGGGGAGCACAGATACGCAGTATTTT	CASSQDFGGSTDTQYF
.	TRBD1	TRBV4-2	TRBJ1-2	TGTGCCAGCAGCCAGGGGCTAGGGGGACAGCGCTATGGCTACACCTTC	CASSQGLGGQRYGYTF
few	TRBD1	TRBV19	TRBJ1-1	TGTGCCAGTCGTCCGGGACAGGGGGCGAGAGGAGCTTTCTTT	CASRPGQGARGAFF
.	.	TRBV28	TRBJ1-5	TGTGCCAGCAGTCTATTTCGGGTCCAGAATCAGCCCCAGCATTTT	CASSLFRVQNQPQHF
.	.	TRBV7-9	TRBJ1-1	TGTGCCAGCACCCACGGGGGTGTGAACACTGAAGCTTTCTTT	CASTHGGVNTEAFF
.	.	TRBV5-4	TRBJ1-2	TGTGCCAGCAGCCTTAGACAGCTCAACTATGGCTACACCTTC	CASSLRQLNYGYTF
.	.	TRBV2	TRBJ2-1	TGTGCCACCCTAGTTCCGAGCTCCTACAATGAGCAGTTCTTC	CATLVPSSYNEQFF
.	TRBD2	TRBV5-1	TRBJ2-5	TGCGCCAGCAGCTTGGGACTAGCGGGGGCTCTGGAGACCCAGTACTTC	CASSLGLAGALETQYF
.	.	TRBV27	TRBJ2-3	TGTGCCAGCAGTTTACAACAGGGTCGTACGCAGTATTTT	CASSLQQGRTQYF
.	TRBD2	TRBV6-2/TRBV6-3	TRBJ2-7	TGTGCCAGCAGTTCCGGGGGACTAGCGGGCCGGGCGTACTTC	CASSSGGLAGRAYF
.	TRBD2	TRBV5-1	TRBJ2-1	TGCGCCAGCAGACCCGGGACTAGCGGGAGGGCGACTGTAAGGAATGAGCAGTTCTTC	CASRPGTSGRATVRNEQFF
.	TRBD2	TRBV6-6	TRBJ2-3	TGTGCCAGCAGTTACTCTCCTAGCGGATACACAGATACGCAGTATTTT	CASSYSPSGYTDTQYF